This T cell receptor (beta chain) was captured in a study of blood T cell repertoires in COVID-19. Study summary: COVID-19 samples collected from the United States, Italy and Spain covered acute and convalescent phases.

Trimming shortened V by 4 bases and J by 0 bases, and 16 bases separated the two germline ends. The CDR3 sequence is 16 residues long. Germline assignment: CDR1 SNHLY and CDR2 FYNNEI. Assay: immunoSEQ multiplex PCR; the TCRdb copy retains only in-frame clones and omits some. This sample has 200,000 or so clones, with around nine tenths found just once. J is TRBJ2-7 and V is TRBV2, with D perhaps TRBD2 (6 bases). The receptor comes from a woman aged 25 to 39 who had been exposed to COVID-19. Sample: PBMCs or T cells enriched from blood (not recorded which). As DNA, the CDR3 is TGTGCCAGCAGTGGGGTCCGGAGCGGGTACTCCTACGAGCAGTACTTC. This codes for CASSGVRSGYSYEQYF.